The clone carrying this T cell receptor (beta chain) was found a few times. The antigen is undetermined. The whole isolated RNA underwent reverse transcription, so sequencing captured expressed TCRB transcripts. Method: immunoSEQ multiplex PCR; TCRdb's copy keeps in-frame clones and lacks some. The sample records under 250,000 clones, 13% to 15% being singletons. These data come from a study of beta chain features in type 1 diabetes. This CDR3 comprises 16 residues. Trimming took 5 bases from V and 4 from J; bases not matched to a gene: 4. CDR1 and CDR2 (germline): LNHDA, SQIVND (reference sequence). Broader study findings: The similarity of naive, central memory and Treg TCRB repertoires appeared greater among patients than among healthy donors.

The receptor's source is a woman in her 40s in good health. The chain joins TRBV19 to TRBJ1-6, with 11 bases fitting TRBD1. Sequenced input: naive CD4+ T cells from blood. Here the CDR3 DNA reads TGTGCCAGTAGTGTCCGGGACAGGGGGTATAATTCACCCCTCCACTTT. Protein product: CASSVRDRGYNSPLHF. Full variable domain (rest looked up from reference TRBV19 and TRBJ1-6): DGGITQSPKYLFRKEGQNVTLSCEQNLNHDAMYWYRQDPGQGLRLIYYSQIVNDFQKGDIAEGYSVSREKKESFPLTVTSAQKNPTAFYLCASSVRDRGYNSPLHFGNGTRLTVT.